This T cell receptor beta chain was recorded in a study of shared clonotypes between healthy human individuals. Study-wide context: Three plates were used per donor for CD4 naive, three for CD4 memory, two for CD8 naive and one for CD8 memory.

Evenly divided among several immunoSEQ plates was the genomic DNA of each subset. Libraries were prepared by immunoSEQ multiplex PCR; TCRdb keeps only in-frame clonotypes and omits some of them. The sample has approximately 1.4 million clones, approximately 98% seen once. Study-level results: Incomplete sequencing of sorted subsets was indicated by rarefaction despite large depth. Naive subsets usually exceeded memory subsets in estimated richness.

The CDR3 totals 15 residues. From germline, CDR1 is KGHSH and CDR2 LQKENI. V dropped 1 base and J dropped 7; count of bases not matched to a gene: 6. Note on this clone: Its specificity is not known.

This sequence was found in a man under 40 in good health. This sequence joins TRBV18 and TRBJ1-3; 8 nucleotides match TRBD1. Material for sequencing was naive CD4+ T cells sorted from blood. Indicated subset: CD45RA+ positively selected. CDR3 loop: CASSPLTGQANTIYF. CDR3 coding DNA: TGTGCCAGCTCACCACTCACGGGACAGGCGAACACCATATATTTT.